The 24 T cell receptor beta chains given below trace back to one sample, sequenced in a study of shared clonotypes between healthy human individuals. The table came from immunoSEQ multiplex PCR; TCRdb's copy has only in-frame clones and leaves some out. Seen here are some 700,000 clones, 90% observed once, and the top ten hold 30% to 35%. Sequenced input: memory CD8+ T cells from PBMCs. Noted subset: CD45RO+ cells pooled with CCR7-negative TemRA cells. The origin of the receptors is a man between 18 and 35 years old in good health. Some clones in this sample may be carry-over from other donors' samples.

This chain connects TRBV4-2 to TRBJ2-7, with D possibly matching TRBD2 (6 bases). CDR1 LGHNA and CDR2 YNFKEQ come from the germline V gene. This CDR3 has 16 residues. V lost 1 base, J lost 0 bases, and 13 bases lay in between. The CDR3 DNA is TGTGCCAGCAGCCAAGTAGGTCGACTAGTCTCCTACGAGCAGTACTTC. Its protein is CASSQVGRLVSYEQYF.

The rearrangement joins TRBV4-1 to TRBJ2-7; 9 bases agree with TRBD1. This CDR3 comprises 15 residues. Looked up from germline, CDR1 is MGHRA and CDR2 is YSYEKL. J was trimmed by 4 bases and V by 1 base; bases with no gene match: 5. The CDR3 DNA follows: TGCGCCAGCAGCCAAGGCCCCGGGACAGGGTACGAGCAGTACTTC. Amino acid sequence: CASSQGPGTGYEQYF.

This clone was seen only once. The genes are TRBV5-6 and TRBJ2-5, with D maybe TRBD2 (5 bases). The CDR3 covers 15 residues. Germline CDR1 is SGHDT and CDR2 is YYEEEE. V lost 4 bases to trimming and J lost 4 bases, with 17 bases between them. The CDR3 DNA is TGTGCCAGCAGCCATACCTCGGGGTACGGAGAGACCCAGTACTTC. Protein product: CASSHTSGYGETQYF.

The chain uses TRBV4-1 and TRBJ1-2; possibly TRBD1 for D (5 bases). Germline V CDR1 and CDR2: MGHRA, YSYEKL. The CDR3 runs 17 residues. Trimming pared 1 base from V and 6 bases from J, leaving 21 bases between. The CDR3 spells CASSQAVLGPEGHGYTF. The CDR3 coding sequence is TGCGCCAGCAGCCAAGCGGTCCTGGGGCCGGAGGGCCATGGCTACACCTTC.

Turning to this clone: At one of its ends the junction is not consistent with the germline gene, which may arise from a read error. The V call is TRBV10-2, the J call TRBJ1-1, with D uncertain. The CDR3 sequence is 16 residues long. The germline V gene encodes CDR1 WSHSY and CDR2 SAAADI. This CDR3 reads CASTESLRQVNTEAFF. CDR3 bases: TGCGCCAGCACTGAGTCTCTTCGGCAGGTGAACACTGAAGCTTTCTTT.

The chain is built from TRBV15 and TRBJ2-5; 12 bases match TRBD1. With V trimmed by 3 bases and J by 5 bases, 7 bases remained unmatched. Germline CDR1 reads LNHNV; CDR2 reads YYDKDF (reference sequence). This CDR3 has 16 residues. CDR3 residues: CATSSRDRGQEETQYF. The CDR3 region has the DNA TGTGCCACCAGCAGTCGGGACAGGGGGCAGGAGGAGACCCAGTACTTC.

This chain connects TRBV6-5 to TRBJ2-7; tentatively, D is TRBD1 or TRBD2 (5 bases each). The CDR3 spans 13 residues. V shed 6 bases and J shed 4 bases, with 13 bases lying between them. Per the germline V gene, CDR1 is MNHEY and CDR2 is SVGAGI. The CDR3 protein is CASSSGAKYEQYF. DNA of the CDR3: TGTGCCAGCAGCTCCGGGGCTAAATACGAGCAGTACTTC.

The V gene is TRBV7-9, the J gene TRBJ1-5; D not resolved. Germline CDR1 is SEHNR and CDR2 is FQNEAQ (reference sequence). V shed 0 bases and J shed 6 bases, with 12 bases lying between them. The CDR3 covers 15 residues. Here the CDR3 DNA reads TGTGCCAGCAGCTTAGCCCCCGTAGAGGGTCAGCCCCAGCATTTT. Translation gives CASSLAPVEGQPQHF.

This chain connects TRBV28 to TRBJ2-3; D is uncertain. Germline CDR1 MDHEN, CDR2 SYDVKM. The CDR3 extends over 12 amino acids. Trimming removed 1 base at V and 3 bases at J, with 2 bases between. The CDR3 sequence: CASSLSTDTQYF. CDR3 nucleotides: TGTGCCAGCAGTTTATCGACAGATACGCAGTATTTT.

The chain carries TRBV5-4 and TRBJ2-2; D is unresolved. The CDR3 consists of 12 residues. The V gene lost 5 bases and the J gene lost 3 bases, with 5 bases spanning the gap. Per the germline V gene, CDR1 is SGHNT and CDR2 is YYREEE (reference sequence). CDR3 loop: CASSGDTGELFF. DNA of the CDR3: TGTGCCAGCAGTGGGGACACCGGGGAGCTGTTTTTT.

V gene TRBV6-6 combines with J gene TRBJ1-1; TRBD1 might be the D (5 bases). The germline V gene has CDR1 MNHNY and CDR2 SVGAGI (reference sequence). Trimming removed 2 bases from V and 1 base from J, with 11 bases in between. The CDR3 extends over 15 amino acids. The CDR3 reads CASSYGRRENTEAFF. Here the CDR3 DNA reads TGTGCCAGCAGTTACGGGCGCAGGGAGAACACTGAAGCTTTCTTT.

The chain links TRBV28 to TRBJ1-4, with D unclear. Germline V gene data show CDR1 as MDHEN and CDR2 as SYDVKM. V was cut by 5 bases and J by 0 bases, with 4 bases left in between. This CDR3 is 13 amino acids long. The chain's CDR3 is CASSVATNEKLFF. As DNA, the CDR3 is TGTGCCAGCAGTGTTGCAACTAATGAAAAACTGTTTTTT.

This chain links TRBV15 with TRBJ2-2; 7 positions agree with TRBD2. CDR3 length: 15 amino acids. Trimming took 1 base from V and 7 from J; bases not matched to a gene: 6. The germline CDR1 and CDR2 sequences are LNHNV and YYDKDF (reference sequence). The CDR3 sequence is CATSRVSGASGELFF. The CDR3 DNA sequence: TGTGCCACCAGCAGAGTGAGCGGGGCAAGCGGGGAGCTGTTTTTT.

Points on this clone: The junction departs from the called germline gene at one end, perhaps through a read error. As DNA, the CDR3 is TGTGCCAGCATCTTACGGAACGGTGAGCAGTTCTTC. Translated: CASILRNGEQFF. The rearrangement links TRBV7-9 to TRBJ2-1; the D is unclear. The length of the CDR3 is 12 residues. Germline assignment: CDR1 SEHNR and CDR2 FQNEAQ (reference sequence).

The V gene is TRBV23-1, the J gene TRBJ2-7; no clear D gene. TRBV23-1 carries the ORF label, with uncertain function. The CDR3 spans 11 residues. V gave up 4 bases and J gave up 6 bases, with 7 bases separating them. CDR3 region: CASSLEFEQYF. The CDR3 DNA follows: TGCGCCAGCAGTCTTGAGTTCGAGCAGTACTTC.

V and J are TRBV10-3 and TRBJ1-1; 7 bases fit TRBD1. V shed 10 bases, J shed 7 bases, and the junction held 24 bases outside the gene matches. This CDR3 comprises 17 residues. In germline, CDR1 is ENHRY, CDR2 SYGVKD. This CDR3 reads CATADEQGPRFYGEAFF. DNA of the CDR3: TGTGCCACTGCAGATGAACAGGGGCCCCGGTTTTATGGTGAAGCTTTCTTT.

The CDR3 loop reads CASSGGATQWEQYF. The CDR3 DNA follows: TGTGCCAGCAGCGGCGGGGCCACACAGTGGGAGCAGTACTTC. V gene TRBV11-2 combines with J gene TRBJ2-7; D is possibly TRBD2 (6 bases). CDR3 length: 14 residues. V gave up 5 bases and J gave up 7 bases, with 18 bases separating them. Germline V gene sequence: CDR1 SGHAT, CDR2 FQNNGV.

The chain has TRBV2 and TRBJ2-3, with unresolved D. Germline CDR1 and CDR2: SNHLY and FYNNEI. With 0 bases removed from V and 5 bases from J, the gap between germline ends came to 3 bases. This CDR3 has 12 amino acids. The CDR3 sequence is CASSEALDTQYF. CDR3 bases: TGTGCCAGCAGTGAAGCCCTAGATACGCAGTATTTT.

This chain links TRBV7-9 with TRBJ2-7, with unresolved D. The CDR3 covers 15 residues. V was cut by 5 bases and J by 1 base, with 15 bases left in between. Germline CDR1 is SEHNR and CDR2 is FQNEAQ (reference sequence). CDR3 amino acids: CASSTRGRLSYEQYF. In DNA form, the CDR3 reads TGTGCCAGCAGCACACGAGGACGGCTTTCCTACGAGCAGTACTTC.

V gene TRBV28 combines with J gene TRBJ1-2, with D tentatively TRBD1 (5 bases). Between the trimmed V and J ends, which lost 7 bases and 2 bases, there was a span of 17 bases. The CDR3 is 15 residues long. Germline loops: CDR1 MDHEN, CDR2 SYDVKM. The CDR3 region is CASTPSGGTNYGYTF. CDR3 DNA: TGTGCCAGCACTCCCTCGGGTGGGACGAACTATGGCTACACCTTC.

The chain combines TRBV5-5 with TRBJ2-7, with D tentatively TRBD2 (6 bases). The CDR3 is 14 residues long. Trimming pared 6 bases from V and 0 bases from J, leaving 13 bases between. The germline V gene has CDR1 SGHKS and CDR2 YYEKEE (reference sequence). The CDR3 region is CASTRGLSSYEQYF. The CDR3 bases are TGTGCCAGCACAAGGGGACTCAGCTCCTACGAGCAGTACTTC.

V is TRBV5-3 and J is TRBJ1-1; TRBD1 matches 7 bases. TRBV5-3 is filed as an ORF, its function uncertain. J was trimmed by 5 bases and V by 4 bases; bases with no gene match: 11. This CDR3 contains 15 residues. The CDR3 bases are TGTGCCAGAAGCACGGGACAGAGGAGGGTGACTGAAGCTTTCTTT. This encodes CARSTGQRRVTEAFF.

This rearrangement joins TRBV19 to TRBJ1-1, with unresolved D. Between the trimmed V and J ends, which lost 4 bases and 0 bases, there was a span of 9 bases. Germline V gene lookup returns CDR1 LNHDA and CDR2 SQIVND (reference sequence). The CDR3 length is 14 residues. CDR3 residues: CASSNSTMNTEAFF. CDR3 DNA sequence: TGTGCCAGTAGTAACTCGACAATGAACACTGAAGCTTTCTTT.

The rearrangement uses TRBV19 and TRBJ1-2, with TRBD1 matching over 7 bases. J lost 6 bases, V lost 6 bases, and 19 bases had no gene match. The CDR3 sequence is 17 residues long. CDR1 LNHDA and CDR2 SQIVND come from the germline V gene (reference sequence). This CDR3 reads CASRTPGQTLLENGYTF. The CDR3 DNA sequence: TGTGCCAGTAGGACACCGGGACAGACCTTACTCGAAAATGGCTACACCTTC.